This T cell receptor (beta chain) emerged from a study of T-cell reconstitution after alpha-beta-depleted transplantation in children (TCRdb year 2016). Study-wide context: Using TCR repertoire profiling, the study followed T-cell immune reconstitution in a quantitative way in children after TCRalphabeta/CD19-depleted allogeneic hematopoietic cell transplantation.

The library was obtained by PCR. For sequencing, an Illumina HiSeq 2500 was employed. To normalize quantification of the TCRbeta repertoire, the TCR libraries were built with molecular barcoding that relied on unique molecular identifiers. The public reads were reprocessed in TCRdb via fastp at Q25 and MiXCR, keeping in-frame beta chains. Identical CDR3 proteins give one entry, which carries the most common genes and DNA. The sample table records about 480,000 distinct CDR3 sequences; around 12% of these occur just once. The ten most abundant clones make up around 6% of the sample. This clonotype was detected many times. Its cognate antigen has yet to be identified. Base qualities are not provided; no much larger clone lies one nucleotide away. The CDR3 runs 14 amino acids, cysteine and phenylalanine included. Only the CDR3 region is kept as DNA, spanning 42 bases read in frame from base 1. V was cut back by 3 bases and J by 5 bases, leaving a gap of 11 bases between them.

The clonotype was recovered from a human donor who donated a stem cell graft to a child with combined immunodeficiency. The sample consisted of PBMCs from the stem cell graft donor, taken from the stem cell graft. This sequence uses TRBV12-3 or TRBV12-4 and TRBJ1-5; matching of 5 bases hints at TRBD1 as the D gene. The nucleotide sequence is given as TGTGCCAGCAGTTTGATGCAGGGACATCAGCCCCAGCATTTT. Translated, it reads CASSLMQGHQPQHF.